Below are 17 T cell receptor beta chains sequenced from a single sample in a study of T-cell reconstitution after alpha-beta-depleted transplantation in children. As it was prepared, the TCRbeta library received unique molecular identifiers. TCRdb fed the PCR reads into MiXCR, producing one record per CDR3 protein. The sample lists a few hundred thousand distinct CDR3 sequences; 9.7% were seen once. The specimen was PBMCs from the stem cell graft donor, collected from the stem cell graft. The receptors derive from a human donor who donated a stem cell graft to a child with SCID.

At least ten counts were recorded for this clonotype. V gene TRBV7-8 combines with J gene TRBJ2-7; 9 bases match TRBD2. V was clipped by 4 bases and J by 0 bases; unmatched bases: 16. CDR1 is SGHVS, CDR2 FQNEAQ, per germline. This CDR3 spans 19 amino acids. The CDR3 reads CASSSAGTSSVSSSYEQYF. CDR3 nucleotide sequence: TGTGCCAGCAGCTCTGCCGGGACTAGCTCTGTATCTAGCTCCTACGAGCAGTACTTC. Filled out from reference TRBV7-8 and TRBJ2-7, the complete variable domain reads GAGVSQSPRYKVAKRGQDVALRCDPISGHVSLFWYQQALGQGPEFLTYFQNEAQLDKSGLPSDRFFAERPEGSVSTLKIQRTQQEDSAVYLCASSSAGTSSVSSSYEQYFGPGTRLTVT.

This clonotype was seen once. The chain employs TRBV18 and TRBJ2-5, with D tentatively TRBD1 or TRBD2 (5 bases each). The CDR3 length is 14 residues. Germline CDR1 reads KGHSH; CDR2 reads LQKENI. V was shortened by 2 bases and J by 3 bases, with 10 bases between the two germline ends. CDR3 region: CASSPSGTKETQYF. CDR3 sequence (DNA): TGTGCCAGCTCACCATCCGGGACCAAAGAGACCCAGTACTTC.

This clonotype was observed a few times. The rearrangement links TRBV12-3 or TRBV12-4 to TRBJ2-6; 8 nucleotides align to TRBD1. V was clipped by 3 bases and J by 0 bases; unmatched bases: 7. The CDR3 length is 18 residues. DNA of the CDR3: TGTGCCAGCAGTTTCAGGGGGCTTTCCCTCTCTGGGGCCAACGTCCTGACTTTC. As protein: CASSFRGLSLSGANVLTF.

This clonotype showed up many times. The V gene is TRBV4-1, the J gene TRBJ1-2, with D unclear. CDR1 MGHRA and CDR2 YSYEKL come from the germline V gene. Trimming took 0 bases from V and 3 from J, leaving 8 bases between them. The CDR3 loop spans 14 amino acids. This CDR3 is CASSQEVWDYGYTF. Written as DNA, the CDR3 is TGCGCCAGCAGCCAAGAGGTATGGGACTATGGCTACACCTTC.

This clonotype has a count of ten or more. The chain couples TRBV6-5 to TRBJ1-2, with D possibly being TRBD1 (6 bases). This CDR3 has 15 amino acids. The germline V and J ends were trimmed by 2 bases and 3 bases, with 13 bases remaining between them. The V gene's germline CDR1 is MNHEY and CDR2 SVGAGI. CDR3 region: CASSYIVGGHYGYTF. CDR3 sequence (DNA): TGTGCCAGCAGTTACATAGTGGGGGGCCACTATGGCTACACCTTC.

V gene TRBV2 combines with J gene TRBJ2-3; TRBD2 matches 9 bases. Germline loops: CDR1 SNHLY, CDR2 FYNNEI. This CDR3 is 17 amino acids long. V lost 2 bases, J lost 2 bases, and 8 bases stayed unmatched. The CDR3 here is CASSEFSGGAPTDTQYF. In nucleotides, the CDR3 is TGTGCCAGCAGTGAATTTAGCGGGGGTGCCCCCACAGATACGCAGTATTTT. Drawing the rest from reference TRBV2 and TRBJ2-3, the complete variable domain is EPEVTQTPSHQVTQMGQEVILRCVPISNHLYFYWYRQILGQKVEFLVSFYNNEISEKSEIFDDQFSVERPDGSNFTLKIRSTKLEDSAMYFCASSEFSGGAPTDTQYFGPGTRLTVL.

The genes are TRBV6-1 and TRBJ1-2; D gene unclear. Trimming removed 2 bases at V and 3 bases at J, with 10 bases between. Germline V gene data show CDR1 as MNHNS and CDR2 as SASEGT. There are 14 residues in the CDR3. The CDR3 protein is CASSEMAAYYGYTF. Written as DNA, the CDR3 is TGTGCCAGCAGTGAAATGGCAGCGTACTATGGCTACACCTTC.

The sample holds many counts of this clonotype. The J gene is TRBJ1-5, the V gene TRBV4-1; D unclear. Trimming stripped 0 bases from V and 8 bases from J, with 14 bases between. CDR3 length: 15 amino acids. The germline V gene encodes CDR1 MGHRA and CDR2 YSYEKL. This chain's CDR3 is CASSQERSLGKPQHF. The DNA for the CDR3 is TGCGCCAGCAGCCAAGAACGTTCTCTCGGTAAGCCCCAGCATTTT.

This rearrangement joins TRBV20-1 to TRBJ1-2; 8 nucleotides line up with TRBD1. There are 12 residues in the CDR3. Germline-derived CDR1 and CDR2 are DFQATT and SNEGSKA (reference sequence). The V segment lost 2 bases and the J segment 8 bases; nucleotides outside the gene matches: 4. The CDR3 DNA reads TGCAGTGCTAGACCGGACAGGGTGGGCTACACCTTC. It yields the protein CSARPDRVGYTF.

This clonotype was recorded at least ten times. The rearrangement links TRBV29-1 to TRBJ2-2; tentatively, D is TRBD1 or TRBD2 (5 bases each). The V and J ends lost 6 bases and 7 bases respectively, with 15 bases between them. This CDR3 has 13 amino acids. Per germline, CDR1 SQVTM and CDR2 ANQGSEA. CDR3 nucleotides: TGCAGCGTACAACGGGGCCTGGGCGGGGAGCTGTTTTTT. It specifies CSVQRGLGGELFF.

V and J are TRBV4-3 and TRBJ1-1; possible D gene TRBD1, 5 bases. This CDR3 has 16 residues. The germline CDR1 and CDR2 sequences are LGHNA and YSLEER. Trimming took 0 bases from V and 3 from J, leaving 14 bases between them. CDR3 amino acids: CASSQDREGFDTEAFF. CDR3 in DNA: TGCGCCAGCAGCCAAGACAGGGAGGGGTTCGACACTGAAGCTTTCTTT.

This clonotype was detected ten times or more. V is TRBV7-2 and J is TRBJ2-1; D may be TRBD1 (6 bases). V was trimmed by 6 bases and J by 0 bases, leaving 12 bases between them. This CDR3 spans 15 amino acids. Germline V lookup: CDR1 SGHTA, CDR2 FQGNSA. CDR3 nucleotide sequence: TGTGCCAGCAGGATAGACAGGAGCTCCTACAATGAGCAGTTCTTC. It translates to CASRIDRSSYNEQFF.

This clonotype was recorded a few times. J is TRBJ1-6 and V is TRBV9; D ambiguous. Trimming stripped 4 bases from V and 7 bases from J, with 6 bases between. The CDR3 loop spans 12 amino acids. Germline CDR1 reads SGDLS; CDR2 reads YYNGEE. The CDR3 nucleotides are TGTGCCAGCAGCCCCCGAAATTCACCCCTCCACTTT. Translated: CASSPRNSPLHF.

Many counts were recorded for this clonotype. The CDR3 here is CASSLVSGEDTQYF. For the CDR3, the DNA is TGTGCCAGCAGCTTGGTTAGCGGGGAAGATACGCAGTATTTT. The chain couples TRBV5-6 to TRBJ2-3, with 8 bases identical to TRBD2. The junction had 2 bases not matched to a gene; V was cut back by 0 bases and J by 5 bases. CDR1 SGHDT and CDR2 YYEEEE come from the germline V gene. The CDR3 is 14 residues long.

This clonotype was picked up many times. The rearrangement links TRBV6-5 to TRBJ1-1; D gene unclear. This CDR3 is built from 14 residues. The V and J ends lost 0 bases and 7 bases respectively, with 12 bases between them. The germline CDR1 and CDR2 sequences are MNHEY and SVGAGI. The CDR3 protein is CASSYSISSIEAFF. As DNA, the CDR3 is TGTGCCAGCAGTTACTCGATCAGCTCTATTGAAGCTTTCTTT.

This clonotype was counted a few times. J is TRBJ1-4 and V is TRBV18; D is unclear. The germline gives CDR1 KGHSH, CDR2 LQKENI. Between the trimmed V and J ends, which lost 4 bases and 7 bases, there was a span of 16 bases. This CDR3 comprises 15 residues. The CDR3, as DNA: TGTGCCAGCTCACTAACCGGGATGCTTGCTGAAAAACTGTTTTTT. This encodes CASSLTGMLAEKLFF.

This clonotype occurred many times. The rearrangement uses TRBV7-2 and TRBJ2-1, with a possible D match to TRBD2 (6 bases). Per germline, CDR1 SGHTA and CDR2 FQGNSA. Trimming left V 5 bases short and J 2 bases short, with 10 bases between. The CDR3 spans 14 residues. The CDR3 spells CASSLGTPYNEQFF. The CDR3 DNA follows: TGTGCCAGCAGCCTCGGGACTCCCTACAATGAGCAGTTCTTC. Supplemented by reference TRBV7-2 and TRBJ2-1, the full variable domain reads GAGVSQSPSNKVTEKGKDVELRCDPISGHTALYWYRQSLGQGLEFLIYFQGNSAPDKSGLPSDRFSAERTGGSVSTLTIQRTQQEDSAVYLCASSLGTPYNEQFFGPGTRLTVL.